Listed here is a single T cell receptor beta chain. What it binds is not known. Data came from immunoSEQ multiplex PCR; TCRdb stores just in-frame clones and leaves some out. The sample gives some 10,000 clones, more than 75% of which show up once; more than 30% is in the top ten. The data belong to a study of PD-1 blockade in classical Hodgkin lymphoma. Looking at the study overall: Nivolumab was given intravenously to patients at 3 mg/kg every 2 weeks. Whole-study results and caveats: Newly diagnosed patients reportedly had lower baseline TCR diversity than healthy donors. Patients newly diagnosed and complete responders had comparable baseline diversity. The repertoire differences lack a defined cause, possibly disease activity or prior therapy.

Trimming pared 0 bases from V and 3 bases from J, leaving 10 bases between. In germline, CDR1 is SGHRS, CDR2 YFSETQ. The CDR3 sequence is 15 residues long. Following autologous stem cell transplantation, relapse occurred in every patient, and exposure to brentuximab vedotin varied. This TCR was sampled from a human donor with classical Hodgkin lymphoma. J is TRBJ1-5 and V is TRBV5-1, with D possibly TRBD1 on 6 matching bases. Sequenced here: peripheral blood mononuclear cells (PBMCs), sampled at baseline. As DNA, the CDR3 is TGCGCCAGCAGCTTGGTTCCAGGGGCCAATCAGCCCCAGCATTTT. Amino acid sequence: CASSLVPGANQPQHF.